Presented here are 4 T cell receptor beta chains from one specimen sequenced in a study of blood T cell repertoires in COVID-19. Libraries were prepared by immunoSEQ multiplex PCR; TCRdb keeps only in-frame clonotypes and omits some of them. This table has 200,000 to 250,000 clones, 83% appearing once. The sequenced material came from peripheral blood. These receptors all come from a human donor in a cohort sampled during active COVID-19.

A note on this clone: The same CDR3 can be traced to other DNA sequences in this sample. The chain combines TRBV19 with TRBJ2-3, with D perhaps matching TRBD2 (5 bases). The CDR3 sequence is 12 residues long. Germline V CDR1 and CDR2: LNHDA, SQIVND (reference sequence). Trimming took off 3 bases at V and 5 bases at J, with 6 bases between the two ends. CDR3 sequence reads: CASSIGGDTQYF. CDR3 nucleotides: TGTGCCAGTAGTATTGGAGGAGATACGCAGTATTTT.

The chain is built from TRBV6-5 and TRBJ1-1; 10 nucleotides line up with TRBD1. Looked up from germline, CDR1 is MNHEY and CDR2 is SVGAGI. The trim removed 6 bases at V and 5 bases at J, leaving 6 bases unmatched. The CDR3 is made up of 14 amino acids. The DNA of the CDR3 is TGTGCCAGCAGCACGGGACAGGGGTTAACTGAAGCTTTCTTT. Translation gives CASSTGQGLTEAFF.

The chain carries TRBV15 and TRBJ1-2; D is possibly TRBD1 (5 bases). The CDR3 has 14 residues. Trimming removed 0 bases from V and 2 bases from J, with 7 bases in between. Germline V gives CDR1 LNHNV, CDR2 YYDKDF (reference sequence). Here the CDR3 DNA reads TGTGCCACCAGCAGAGATCGGGGGAACTATGGCTACACCTTC. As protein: CATSRDRGNYGYTF.

This chain's CDR3 is CASSTDMNTEAFF. CDR3 bases: TGTGCCAGTTCGACAGACATGAACACTGAAGCTTTCTTT. This chain joins TRBV18 and TRBJ1-1; D might be TRBD1 (5 bases). Germline lookup yields CDR1 KGHSH and CDR2 LQKENI. Between the trimmed V and J ends, which lost 9 bases and 0 bases, there was a span of 11 bases. The CDR3 length is 13 residues.